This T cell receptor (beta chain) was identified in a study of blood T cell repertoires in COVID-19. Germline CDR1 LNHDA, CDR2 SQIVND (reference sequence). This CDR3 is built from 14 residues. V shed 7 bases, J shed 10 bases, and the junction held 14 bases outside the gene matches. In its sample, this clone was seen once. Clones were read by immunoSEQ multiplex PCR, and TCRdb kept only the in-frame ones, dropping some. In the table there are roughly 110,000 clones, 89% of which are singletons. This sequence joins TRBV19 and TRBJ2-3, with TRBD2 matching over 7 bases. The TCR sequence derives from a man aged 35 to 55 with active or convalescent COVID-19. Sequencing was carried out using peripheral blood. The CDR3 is CASTTPGGGKAQYF. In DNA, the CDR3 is TGTGCCAGTACTACTCCGGGAGGTGGAAAGGCGCAGTATTTT.